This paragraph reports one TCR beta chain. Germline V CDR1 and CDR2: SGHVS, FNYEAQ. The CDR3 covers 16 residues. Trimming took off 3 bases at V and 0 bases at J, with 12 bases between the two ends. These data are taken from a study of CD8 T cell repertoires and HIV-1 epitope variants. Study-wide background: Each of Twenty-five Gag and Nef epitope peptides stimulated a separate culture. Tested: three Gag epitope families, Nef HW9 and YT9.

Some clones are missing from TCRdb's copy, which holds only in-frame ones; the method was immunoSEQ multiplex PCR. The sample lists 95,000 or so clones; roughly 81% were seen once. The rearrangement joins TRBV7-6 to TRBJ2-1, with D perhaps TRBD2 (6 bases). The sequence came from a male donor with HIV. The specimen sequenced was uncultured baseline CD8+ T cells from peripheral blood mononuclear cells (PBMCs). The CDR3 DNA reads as TGTGCCAGCAGCTTGCTCGTGGGGGGCTCCTACAATGAGCAGTTCTTC. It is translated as CASSLLVGGSYNEQFF.